The next 21 T cell receptor beta chains were all read from a single sample in a study of shared clonotypes between healthy human individuals. This table comes from immunoSEQ multiplex PCR, and its TCRdb copy is limited to in-frame clones, with some not included. The table lists more than 2,000,000 clones, around 90% of them singletons. The sequencing input was naive CD4+ T cells sorted from blood. The sample's subset: CD45RA+ positively selected. These TCRs come from a man between 18 and 35 years old in good health.

V usage is TRBV7-2 and J usage is TRBJ1-5; D unclear. The CDR3 consists of 13 residues. From germline, CDR1 is SGHTA and CDR2 FQGNSA. Trimming took 4 bases from V and 7 from J, leaving 11 bases between them. CDR3 region: CASSSEGRQPQHF. The CDR3 coding sequence is TGTGCCAGCAGCTCGGAAGGACGGCAGCCCCAGCATTTT.

Turning to this clone: The sample holds other DNA sequences that translate to the same CDR3. The chain uses TRBV5-1 and TRBJ1-5; a weak D match, TRBD1 (5 bases). Germline V lookup: CDR1 SGHRS, CDR2 YFSETQ. Trimming pared 3 bases from V and 4 bases from J, leaving 11 bases between. This CDR3 comprises 14 residues. CDR3 coding DNA: TGCGCCAGCAGCTCCGGGGACGGGAATCAGCCCCAGCATTTT. Encoded protein: CASSSGDGNQPQHF.

This clone was observed once. V is TRBV2 and J is TRBJ2-7; TRBD1 aligns across 7 bases. The CDR3 has 12 residues. CDR1 and CDR2 from the germline V gene are SNHLY and FYNNEI. The J segment lost 5 bases and the V segment lost 7 bases, leaving 5 bases of the junction unmatched. In DNA, the CDR3 is TGTGCCAGCACTGGGGACAGCCACGAGCAGTACTTC. Protein product: CASTGDSHEQYF.

The CDR3 coding sequence is TGTGCCATCAGTGAGTTTGGGAACACTGAAGCTTTCTTT. This gives the protein CAISEFGNTEAFF. J is TRBJ1-1 and V is TRBV10-3, with D unclear. The germline V and J ends were trimmed by 1 base and 1 base, with 4 bases remaining between them. Germline-derived CDR1 and CDR2 are ENHRY and SYGVKD. CDR3 length equals 13 residues.

This clone was found once. The chain employs TRBV30 and TRBJ2-1, with 9 positions matching TRBD1. This CDR3 comprises 13 residues. V was clipped by 4 bases and J by 4 bases; unmatched bases: 2. Germline V gene sequence: CDR1 GTSNPN, CDR2 SVGIG (reference sequence). As DNA, the CDR3 is TGTGCCTGGATGGGACAGGGTTACAATGAGCAGTTCTTC. It encodes CAWMGQGYNEQFF.

The gene calls are TRBV11-2 and TRBJ2-1, with TRBD1 matching 7 bases. The CDR3 contains 15 residues. Per germline, CDR1 SGHAT and CDR2 FQNNGV. Trimming took 5 bases from V and 2 from J; bases not matched to a gene: 6. CDR3 region: CASSGNRGPYNEQFF. CDR3 coding DNA: TGTGCCAGCAGCGGCAACAGGGGACCCTACAATGAGCAGTTCTTC. Variable domain in full (rest from reference TRBV11-2 and TRBJ2-1): EAGVAQSPRYKIIEKRQSVAFWCNPISGHATLYWYQQILGQGPKLLIQFQNNGVVDDSQLPKDRFSAERLKGVDSTLKIQPAKLEDSAVYLCASSGNRGPYNEQFFGPGTRLTVL.

The genes are TRBV7-2 and TRBJ2-7, with a tentative D call TRBD2 (6 bases). Looked up from germline, CDR1 is SGHTA and CDR2 is FQGNSA. CDR3 length: 15 amino acids. Between the trimmed V and J ends, which lost 7 bases and 2 bases, there was a span of 18 bases. DNA for the CDR3: TGTGCCAGCACAACATTTCAGCGGGTACCCTACGAGCAGTACTTC. Protein: CASTTFQRVPYEQYF.

The chain recombines TRBV28 with TRBJ1-6; D is uncertain. Germline V lookup: CDR1 MDHEN, CDR2 SYDVKM. Between the trimmed V and J ends, which lost 2 bases and 7 bases, there was a span of 9 bases. This CDR3 is 14 amino acids long. The CDR3 DNA sequence: TGTGCCAGCAGTTTAGGGCAGTCAAATTCACCCCTCCACTTT. It yields the protein CASSLGQSNSPLHF.

This rearrangement joins TRBV19 to TRBJ1-4; unclear D gene. CDR1 is LNHDA and CDR2 is SQIVND in the germline V gene (reference sequence). This CDR3 comprises 15 residues. Trimming cost V 1 base and J 4 bases, with 10 bases left between them. The CDR3 sequence: CASSIGSVLNEKLFF. The CDR3, as DNA: TGTGCCAGTAGTATAGGATCGGTGCTTAATGAAAAACTGTTTTTT.

This clone was counted a few times. The V and J genes are TRBV6-1 and TRBJ1-6, with D possibly matching TRBD1 (5 bases). The germline CDR1 and CDR2 sequences are MNHNS and SASEGT. The V end was cut by 1 base, the J end by 4 bases, with 8 bases between. The CDR3 is made up of 15 amino acids. CDR3 region: CASSEGAGYNSPLHF. The CDR3 DNA reads TGTGCCAGCAGTGAAGGAGCAGGGTATAATTCACCCCTCCACTTT.

J is TRBJ2-5 and V is TRBV7-2; unclear D gene. With the DNA end fitting TRBJ2-7 better, the J assignment may be wrong. Germline CDR1 SGHTA, CDR2 FQGNSA. The CDR3 covers 11 residues. CDR3 in DNA: TGTGCCAGCAGCGCCGTCTACGAGCAGTACTTC. It is translated as CASSAVYEQYF.

The chain combines TRBV10-3 with TRBJ2-3; a weak D match, TRBD2 (5 bases). The CDR3 is made up of 16 amino acids. V was cut by 3 bases and J by 0 bases, with 13 bases left in between. Germline V lookup: CDR1 ENHRY, CDR2 SYGVKD. The CDR3 DNA follows: TGTGCCATCAGTGACCTAGCTAGCAGCAGCACAGATACGCAGTATTTT. The encoded protein is CAISDLASSSTDTQYF.

V and J are TRBV28 and TRBJ2-5; 11 bases line up with TRBD2. This CDR3 spans 15 amino acids. J gave up 2 bases and V 5 bases, and 4 bases lay outside the gene matches. CDR1 MDHEN and CDR2 SYDVKM come from the germline V gene. The CDR3 nucleotides read TGTGCCAGCAGTAACCCTAGCGGGGGGCAAGAGACCCAGTACTTC. This sequence encodes CASSNPSGGQETQYF.

V gene TRBV6-1 combines with J gene TRBJ2-5, with 8 positions matching TRBD1. With V trimmed by 8 bases and J by 5 bases, 13 bases remained unmatched. Germline V lookup: CDR1 MNHNS, CDR2 SASEGT. The CDR3 is 15 residues long. CDR3 sequence reads: CASGPQGALQETQYF. For the CDR3, the DNA is TGTGCCAGCGGCCCGCAGGGGGCGCTCCAGGAGACCCAGTACTTC.

This clone was counted once. The CDR3 here is CATLPGTGGSGQYF. The CDR3 bases are TGTGCCACCCTCCCCGGGACAGGGGGAAGTGGTCAGTACTTC. The rearrangement uses TRBV6-5 and TRBJ2-7, with 11 bases fitting TRBD1. Germline CDR1 MNHEY, CDR2 SVGAGI. The CDR3 is 14 amino acids. Trimming took 10 bases from V and 10 from J; bases not matched to a gene: 15.

The chain is built from TRBV28 and TRBJ2-7; 12 nucleotides line up with TRBD1. CDR1 and CDR2 from the germline V gene are MDHEN and SYDVKM. After removal of 4 bases from V and 7 bases from J, the junction contained 5 bases not matched to a gene. There are 14 residues in the CDR3. The CDR3 here is CASSSPGQGAEQYF. The CDR3 DNA follows: TGTGCCAGCAGTTCCCCGGGACAGGGGGCTGAGCAGTACTTC.

With regard to this clone: Other DNA sequences in the sample encode the same CDR3. The genes are TRBV5-1 and TRBJ2-3, with 8 bases identical to TRBD1. Germline V gene sequence: CDR1 SGHRS, CDR2 YFSETQ. V was pared by 0 bases and J by 6 bases, with 3 bases of the junction left unmatched. This CDR3 comprises 14 residues. CDR3 DNA: TGCGCCAGCAGCTTGGGACAGGGGAGGGATACGCAGTATTTT. Protein: CASSLGQGRDTQYF.

The rearrangement uses TRBV4-1 and TRBJ1-1; TRBD1 might be the D (6 bases). CDR1 is MGHRA, CDR2 YSYEKL, per germline. The CDR3 consists of 15 residues. The V gene lost 3 bases and the J gene lost 4 bases, with 15 bases spanning the gap. CDR3 sequence reads: CASSQSTGFGTEAFF. Written as DNA, the CDR3 is TGCGCCAGCAGCCAGTCCACAGGGTTCGGCACTGAAGCTTTCTTT.

V is TRBV30 and J is TRBJ1-1, with no clear D. CDR1 is GTSNPN, CDR2 SVGIG, per germline (reference sequence). V was pared by 2 bases and J by 2 bases, with 9 bases between. CDR3 size: 13 residues. The CDR3 coding sequence is TGTGCCTGGAGTTGGCAGGTCAACACTGAAGCTTTCTTT. It is translated as CAWSWQVNTEAFF.

The chain has TRBV7-2 and TRBJ2-7, with a weak D call TRBD2 (6 bases). The CDR3 is 14 residues long. Germline V gene lookup returns CDR1 SGHTA and CDR2 FQGNSA. Trimming shortened V by 1 base and J by 7 bases, and 14 bases separated the two germline ends. As DNA, the CDR3 is TGTGCCAGCAGCTTAGTTTCCGGGGGTCCTGAGCAGTACTTC. It is translated as CASSLVSGGPEQYF.

J is TRBJ2-5 and V is TRBV7-9; D is uncertain. V dropped 0 bases and J dropped 5 bases, with 13 bases sitting between them. CDR3 size: 15 residues. Germline lookup yields CDR1 SEHNR and CDR2 FQNEAQ (reference sequence). Here the CDR3 reads CASSLAARYRETQYF. The DNA of the CDR3 is TGTGCCAGCAGCTTAGCGGCTAGGTATAGGGAGACCCAGTACTTC.